Listed here are 27 T cell receptor beta chains from one sample, sequenced in a study of glioma-infiltrating T cells. Using RNA template, CDR3s of TCR alpha and beta were amplified with iRepertoire arm-PCR. TCRdb re-called the multiplex PCR reads with MiXCR, one entry per CDR3 protein. The sample has over 100,000 distinct CDR3 sequences, less than 30% seen once; the top ten hold roughly 30%. The material sequenced was glioma tissue, nonneoplastic brain tissue, or PBMCs (not recorded which). The receptors derive from a human donor with low-grade glioma or glioblastoma, undergoing nonglioma brain surgery, or in good health (not recorded which).

Turning to this clonotype: With a much larger clone just one base away, this may be a read error. This chain links TRBV4-2 with TRBJ2-1; no firm D call. Germline CDR1 reads LGHNA; CDR2 reads YNFKEQ. CDR3 length: 13 amino acids. The CDR3 DNA reads as TGTGCCAGCAGCCAAGAGGCCCCAAATGAGCAGTCCTTC. Protein product: CASSQEAPNEQSF.

The chain employs TRBV14 and TRBJ1-1; 7 bases match TRBD1. V trimming: 4 bases; J trimming: 4 bases; junction bases outside the gene matches: 3. Germline lookup yields CDR1 SGHDN and CDR2 FVKESK. The CDR3 loop spans 13 amino acids. CDR3 nucleotide sequence: TGTGCCAGCAGCCTGACAGGGAGCACTGAAGCTTTCTTT. It codes for CASSLTGSTEAFF. The full variable domain, its missing parts supplied by reference TRBV14 and TRBJ1-1, is EAGVTQFPSHSVIEKGQTVTLRCDPISGHDNLYWYRRVMGKEIKFLLHFVKESKQDESGMPNNRFLAERTGGTYSTLKVQPAELEDSGVYFCASSLTGSTEAFFGQGTRLTVV.

In its sample, this clonotype was seen many times. The DNA of the CDR3 is TGCGCCAGCAGCCAAGGACAGGGTGGCTCCTACGAGCAGTACTTC. This encodes CASSQGQGGSYEQYF. This chain connects TRBV4-3 to TRBJ2-7; 7 positions match TRBD1. The germline gives CDR1 LGHNA, CDR2 YSLEER. The CDR3 is 15 amino acids. The J segment lost 0 bases and the V segment lost 1 base, leaving 3 bases of the junction unmatched.

The chain couples TRBV4-1 to TRBJ2-4; D is possibly TRBD1 (5 bases). V lost 0 bases and J 7 bases, leaving 22 bases between the germline ends. CDR3 length equals 18 residues. Germline loops: CDR1 MGHRA, CDR2 YSYEKL. The CDR3 loop is CASSQDLGPASGNNIQYF. The DNA for the CDR3 is TGCGCCAGCAGCCAAGATTTGGGGCCAGCTTCGGGCAATAACATTCAGTACTTC.

As regards this clonotype: A read error may be the cause here, since a much bigger clone is one base away. The rearrangement joins TRBV19 to TRBJ2-1, with D perhaps matching TRBD2 (5 bases). The CDR3 has 18 residues. The ends were cut back, 1 base at V and 2 bases at J, with 18 bases in the middle. CDR1 is LNHDA and CDR2 is SQIVND in the germline V gene (reference sequence). This chain's CDR3 is CASSIVLIARVAYNEQFF. The CDR3 coding sequence is TGTGCCAGTAGTATAGTACTCATAGCGAGAGTTGCCTACAATGAGCAGTTCTTC.

The sample holds many counts of this clonotype. The chain recombines TRBV29-1 with TRBJ2-7, with D perhaps matching TRBD1 (5 bases). V shed 4 bases and J shed 5 bases, with 15 bases lying between them. This CDR3 has 13 residues. CDR1 SQVTM and CDR2 ANQGSEA come from the germline V gene. The CDR3 region has the DNA TGCAGCGTTGTCGGCAGGGATCAAGACGAGCAGTACTTC. It yields the protein CSVVGRDQDEQYF.

At least ten counts were recorded for this clonotype. This rearrangement joins TRBV7-6 to TRBJ2-2, with D hard to call. V lost 5 bases and J 5 bases, leaving 15 bases between the germline ends. Germline CDR1 is SGHVS and CDR2 is FNYEAQ. The CDR3 covers 15 residues. The CDR3, as DNA: TGTGCCAGCAGCGAAACGAGGATATATACCGGGGAGCTGTTTTTT. This encodes CASSETRIYTGELFF.

This clonotype came up many times. The chain carries TRBV19 and TRBJ1-5; D ambiguous. The length of the CDR3 is 13 residues. Per germline, CDR1 LNHDA and CDR2 SQIVND (reference sequence). V gave up 7 bases and J gave up 0 bases, with 7 bases separating them. CDR3 sequence (DNA): TGTGCCAGTACGGAGTATAGCAATCAGCCCCAGCATTTT. Its translation: CASTEYSNQPQHF.

This clonotype was detected many times. The chain employs TRBV7-6 and TRBJ1-1; D is uncertain. V was pared by 0 bases and J by 6 bases, with 8 bases between. CDR1 and CDR2 (germline): SGHVS, FNYEAQ. This CDR3 has 13 amino acids. DNA for the CDR3: TGTGCCAGCAGCTTAGCTGGAGTATCTGAAGCTTTCTTT. Translation gives CASSLAGVSEAFF. Full variable domain (remainder filled in from reference TRBV7-6 and TRBJ1-1): GAGVSQSPRYKVTKRGQDVALRCDPISGHVSLYWYRQALGQGPEFLTYFNYEAQQDKSGLPNDRFSAERPEGSISTLTIQRTEQRDSAMYRCASSLAGVSEAFFGQGTRLTVV.

There are many counts of this clonotype. The rearrangement uses TRBV24-1 and TRBJ1-1, with D possibly being TRBD1 (6 bases). Trimming took 4 bases from V and 9 from J, leaving 20 bases between them. Germline lookup yields CDR1 KGHDR and CDR2 SFDVKD. The CDR3 is made up of 15 amino acids. CDR3 bases: TGTGCCACCAGTGACTGGGGTCCAACAGGGTGGAAAGCTTTCTTT. Residues: CATSDWGPTGWKAFF.

To note about this clonotype: This could be a read error, since a much larger clone is one nucleotide away. The gene calls are TRBV7-2 and TRBJ1-5; D call uncertain. The J call could be wrong; TRBJ2-3 is a better fit for the DNA end. This CDR3 is 13 amino acids long. Germline-derived CDR1 and CDR2 are SGHTA and FQGNSA. This chain's CDR3 is CASSLSTYQPQYF. The DNA of the CDR3 is TGTGCCAGCAGCTTAAGTACGTATCAGCCCCAGTATTTT.

The chain is built from TRBV4-1 and TRBJ2-7; D remains ambiguous. Deletions cut 4 bases from V and 3 bases from J, with 13 bases between. CDR3 size: 14 residues. Germline values: CDR1 MGHRA, CDR2 YSYEKL. CDR3 loop: CASSPPESNYEQYF. Written as DNA, the CDR3 is TGCGCCAGCAGCCCCCCTGAGAGTAACTACGAGCAGTACTTC.

V usage is TRBV20-1 and J usage is TRBJ2-1; possibly TRBD2 for D (6 bases). Trimming shortened V by 3 bases and J by 8 bases, and 11 bases separated the two germline ends. The CDR3 is made up of 12 amino acids. The V gene's germline CDR1 is DFQATT and CDR2 SNEGSKA (reference sequence). The CDR3 reads CSASPSVYEQFF. Here the CDR3 DNA reads TGCAGTGCTAGCCCTAGCGTCTATGAGCAGTTCTTC.

With regard to this clonotype: A much more abundant neighbour one base away suggests this may be a read error. The chain recombines TRBV18 with TRBJ2-1, with no clear D. The germline V gene has CDR1 KGHSH and CDR2 LQKENI. This CDR3 region has 12 residues. V was cut by 8 bases and J by 5 bases, with 10 bases left in between. CDR3 region: CASPPMNNEQFF. CDR3 coding DNA: TGTGCCAGCCCTCCCATGAACAATGAGCAGTTCTTC.

This clonotype was recorded at least ten times. V usage is TRBV18 and J usage is TRBJ1-2; D gene uncertain. The CDR3 contains 14 residues. The germline CDR1 and CDR2 sequences are KGHSH and LQKENI. V lost 1 base and J 3 bases, leaving 9 bases between the germline ends. CDR3 loop: CASSPHPVDYGYTF. As DNA, the CDR3 is TGTGCCAGCTCACCACACCCTGTGGACTATGGCTACACCTTC.

Concerning this clonotype itself: This may arise from a read error, as a much more abundant clone is one base away. Here the CDR3 DNA reads TGCATCGTTTTCTGGTCGAACACCGGGGAGCTGTTTTTT. Amino acids: CIVFWSNTGELFF. The chain combines TRBV29-1 with TRBJ2-2; no reliable D call. The CDR3 contains 13 residues. The germline V gene encodes CDR1 SQVTM and CDR2 ANQGSEA.

The chain combines TRBV28 with TRBJ2-7; D may be TRBD2 (5 bases). The CDR3 runs 14 residues. Germline V gene data show CDR1 as MDHEN and CDR2 as SYDVKM. V was shortened by 2 bases and J by 5 bases, with 13 bases between the two germline ends. The CDR3 here is CASSLAGAYNEQYF. In nucleotides, the CDR3 is TGTGCCAGCAGTTTAGCGGGTGCCTACAACGAGCAGTACTTC.

Comment on this clonotype: This could be a read error, since a much larger clone is one nucleotide away. The rearrangement joins TRBV4-1 to TRBJ1-5; 8 bases match TRBD1. This CDR3 has 15 residues. Germline assignment: CDR1 MGHRA and CDR2 YSYEKL. The trim removed 4 bases at V and 3 bases at J, leaving 5 bases unmatched. The CDR3 DNA reads as TGCGCCAGCAGCCTGGGACAGGCGTTCAATCAGCCCCAGCATTTT. This translates into CASSLGQAFNQPQHF.

This clonotype was observed at least ten times. The CDR3 DNA reads as TGTGCCAGCAGGGGACTAGCGGGAGCGGGAGATACGCAGTATTTT. Its translation is CASRGLAGAGDTQYF. The gene calls are TRBV2 and TRBJ2-3; TRBD2 matches at 14 bases. Germline lookup yields CDR1 SNHLY and CDR2 FYNNEI. CDR3 length: 15 amino acids. Trimming at V came to 6 bases and at J to 5 bases, leaving 4 bases not matched to a gene.

This clonotype occurred many times. This chain connects TRBV12-3 or TRBV12-4 to TRBJ1-1, with no clear D. The germline V and J ends were trimmed by 10 bases and 5 bases, with 8 bases remaining between them. The CDR3 runs to 10 residues. The CDR3 spells CATRRTEAFF. CDR3 DNA sequence: TGTGCCACCCGGAGGACTGAAGCTTTCTTT.

With respect to this clonotype: A much larger clone sits a single nucleotide away, making a read error possible. V gene TRBV4-3 combines with J gene TRBJ1-6, with 9 bases identical to TRBD1. The CDR3 totals 17 residues. Germline V gene lookup returns CDR1 LGHNA and CDR2 YSLEER. In DNA form, the CDR3 reads TGCGCCAGCAGCCAAGATCTTGGGACAGGGACAAATTCACTCCTCCACTTT. This sequence encodes CASSQDLGTGTNSLLHF.

This clonotype was counted ten times or more. The V gene is TRBV27, the J gene TRBJ1-1; D unresolved. The CDR3 spans 13 residues. Trimming cost V 6 bases and J 1 base, with 9 bases left between them. Per germline, CDR1 MNHEY and CDR2 SMNVEV (reference sequence). The CDR3 is CASSLVWNTEAFF. CDR3 nucleotides: TGTGCCAGCAGCCTAGTCTGGAACACTGAAGCTTTCTTT.

This clonotype occurred many times. V gene TRBV3-1 combines with J gene TRBJ2-7; possible D gene TRBD1, 6 bases. The CDR3 runs to 14 residues. Germline CDR1 reads LGHDT; CDR2 reads YNNKEL (reference sequence). Trimming took off 7 bases at V and 7 bases at J, with 20 bases between the two ends. The CDR3 sequence is CASNQDRSMGEQYF. DNA of the CDR3: TGTGCCAGCAATCAAGACAGGTCTATGGGAGAGCAGTACTTC.

Notes on this clonotype: This may arise from a read error, as a much more abundant clone is one base away. V usage is TRBV2 and J usage is TRBJ2-4; 8 bases are shared with TRBD2. CDR3 size: 14 residues. Per germline, CDR1 SNHLY and CDR2 FYNNEI. Germline trimming cut 7 bases from V and 9 bases from J; bases unmatched to any gene: 11. CDR3 sequence (DNA): TGTGCCAGCATTAAACGGGAGGGGGTAAGCATTCAGTACTTC. It yields the protein CASIKREGVSIQYF.

This clonotype has at least ten counts. The gene calls are TRBV7-2 and TRBJ2-5; possibly TRBD2 for D (5 bases). This CDR3 has 14 amino acids. V was pared by 5 bases and J by 4 bases, with 14 bases between. CDR1 and CDR2 (germline): SGHTA, FQGNSA. CDR3 amino acids: CASSVLGRAETQYF. For the CDR3, the DNA is TGTGCCAGCAGCGTACTAGGAAGGGCAGAGACCCAGTACTTC. The complete variable domain, with remaining parts taken from reference TRBV7-2 and TRBJ2-5, reads GAGVSQSPSNKVTEKGKDVELRCDPISGHTALYWYRQSLGQGLEFLIYFQGNSAPDKSGLPSDRFSAERTGGSVSTLTIQRTQQEDSAVYLCASSVLGRAETQYFGPGTRLLVL.

This clonotype showed up many times. This chain connects TRBV6-1 to TRBJ2-4; possibly TRBD1 for D (5 bases). From germline, CDR1 is MNHNS and CDR2 SASEGT. The CDR3 has 16 amino acids. V lost 2 bases and J 1 base, leaving 12 bases between the germline ends. CDR3 sequence (DNA): TGTGCCAGCAGTGAACGACAGTTTGGGGCCAAAAACATTCAGTACTTC. Translated: CASSERQFGAKNIQYF.

This clonotype was detected only a few times. The gene calls are TRBV29-1 and TRBJ2-3; 7 bases are shared with TRBD2. Looked up from germline, CDR1 is SQVTM and CDR2 is ANQGSEA. The CDR3 is 16 amino acids. Trimming cost V 6 bases and J 0 bases; bases outside gene matches: 12. The CDR3 DNA is TGCAGCGTGAGCGCATCTAGCGGTACTAGCACAGATACGCAGTATTTT. Protein: CSVSASSGTSTDTQYF.